One T cell receptor beta chain is described in this entry. Its antigen remains unknown. In germline, CDR1 is MDHEN, CDR2 SYDVKM. The CDR3 is 14 amino acids. The ends lost 6 bases at V and 0 bases at J; junction bases unmatched: 2. This entry comes from a study of T cell responses to AZD1222 COVID-19 vaccine. Study conclusions and caveats: A mostly white British donor set with more females was recruited, and clonal diversity was possibly underestimated. Elevations in Spike-specific TCR breadth and depth followed administration of two AZD1222 doses. Baseline testing showed seropositivity in only six AZD1222 recipients. Along spike, vaccine-associated CD4 TCRs were found throughout, with dominance at 160-218 and 743-854.

Libraries were prepared by immunoSEQ multiplex PCR; TCRdb keeps only in-frame clonotypes and omits some of them. The sample yields some 100,000 clones, around nine tenths seen once. J is TRBJ2-7 and V is TRBV28; 10 bases are a match to TRBD2. The TCR sequence derives from an adult in good health. The source material was peripheral blood, sampled on day 0 of AZD1222 vaccination. The CDR3 region is CASRKREGSYEQYF. The CDR3 nucleotides are TGTGCCAGCAGGAAGCGGGAGGGCTCCTACGAGCAGTACTTC. The full variable domain, its missing parts supplied by reference TRBV28 and TRBJ2-7, is DVKVTQSSRYLVKRTGEKVFLECVQDMDHENMFWYRQDPGLGLRLIYFSYDVKMKEKGDIPEGYSVSREKKERFSLILESASTNQTSMYLCASRKREGSYEQYFGPGTRLTVT.